This T cell receptor (beta chain) was observed in a study of beta chain features in type 1 diabetes. The isolated RNA, all of it, was reverse transcribed, so expressed TCRB transcripts were what got sequenced. It was found that naive, central memory and regulatory T cell samples averaged about 3.57 million reads. Sequencing was performed with immunoSEQ multiplex PCR; in TCRdb, only in-frame clones are kept and a portion is missing. Seen here are fewer than 900,000 clones, 15% to 20% observed once, and the top ten hold 0.02% to 0.025%. Germline V gene data show CDR1 as MDHEN and CDR2 as SYDVKM. CDR3 size: 14 residues. Deletions cut 4 bases from V and 2 bases from J, with 12 bases between. CD4+ cells of the naive, central memory, regulatory and stem cell-like memory types were sorted via CD45RO/CCR7/CD25/CD127/CD95/CD27.

The TCR comes from a woman under 30 in good health. The chain employs TRBV28 and TRBJ2-7; TRBD2 is a possible D gene (5 bases). The sequenced sample was naive CD4+ T cells from blood. CDR3 bases: TGTGCCAGCAGTTCCTTTCTAGCTGCCTACGAGCAGTACTTC. Translation gives CASSSFLAAYEQYF.